These T cell receptor beta chains were read from a single sample in a study of OX40 agonist ivuxolimab in advanced cancers. Method: immunoSEQ multiplex PCR; TCRdb's copy keeps in-frame clones and lacks some. The table lists some 110,000 clones, 80% to 95% of them singletons. This sample comprised CD4+ or CD8+ T cells sorted from blood, obtained in a trial of the OX40 agonist ivuxolimab. These receptors all stem from an adult with an advanced solid tumor such as melanoma, head and neck, liver or kidney cancer. Both conserved end residues are part of each CDR3. Each record gives: J gene, D gene, V gene, clone size, CDR3 protein, CDR3 DNA. A D gene is named only where the DNA matches it firmly. Some rows mark clone size as missing; the rest say once, few, many or name a class of expanded clone.

>TRBJ2-5|TRBD2|TRBV9|-
CASSTSVVETQYF
TGTGCCAGCAGCACTAGCGTCGTAGAGACCCAGTACTTC
>TRBJ2-3|TRBD2|TRBV2|-
CASILGGARSDTQYF
TGTGCCAGCATCCTCGGGGGGGCCCGATCAGATACGCAGTATTTT
>TRBJ1-1|-|TRBV4-2|-
CASSTGTRPTEAFF
TGTGCCAGCAGCACCGGGACACGGCCAACTGAAGCTTTCTTT
>TRBJ2-7|TRBD2|TRBV2|few
CASRGGTAQAYEQYF
TGTGCCAGCAGGGGGGGGACGGCCCAGGCCTACGAGCAGTACTTC
>TRBJ1-5|-|TRBV29-1|-
CSVIWLPGQPQHF
TGCAGCGTTATCTGGCTCCCTGGGCAGCCCCAGCATTTT
>TRBJ1-4|-|TRBV5-6|once
CASSLASVEEKLFF
TGTGCCAGCAGCTTGGCCAGTGTGGAGGAAAAACTGTTTTTT
>TRBJ2-1|TRBD1|TRBV5-6|-
CATTDRANEQFF
TGTGCCACCACGGACAGGGCCAATGAGCAGTTCTTC
>TRBJ2-7|-|TRBV25-1|-
CASRGTVSYEQYF
TGTGCCAGCAGGGGGACCGTCTCCTACGAGCAGTACTTC
>TRBJ1-4|TRBD1|TRBV5-4|once
CASSFRTGVPHNEKLFF
TGTGCCAGCAGCTTCCGGACAGGGGTCCCCCATAATGAAAAACTGTTTTTT
>TRBJ2-7|TRBD2|TRBV10-3|once
CAINPTGTSGTYEQYF
TGTGCCATCAACCCGACCGGGACTAGCGGGACCTACGAGCAGTACTTC
>TRBJ2-5|TRBD1|TRBV7-7|-
CASSWTGGDKETQYF
TGTGCCAGCAGCTGGACAGGGGGCGATAAAGAGACCCAGTACTTC
>TRBJ1-1|TRBD1|TRBV27|-
CASRGTGETEAFF
TGTGCCAGCAGAGGGACAGGGGAGACTGAAGCTTTCTTT
>TRBJ1-2|TRBD1|TRBV28|-
CATLNQKGANYGYTF
TGTGCCACCCTAAATCAAAAGGGGGCGAACTATGGCTACACCTTC
>TRBJ2-1|-|TRBV7-2|-
CASSLVGFEKQFF
TGTGCCAGCAGCTTAGTGGGTTTTGAAAAGCAGTTCTTC
>TRBJ1-5|-|TRBV5-1|-
CASSTTGENQPQHF
TGCGCCAGCAGCACTACAGGAGAAAATCAGCCCCAGCATTTT
>TRBJ1-6|-|TRBV5-6|-
CASSFRGYNSPLHF
TGTGCCAGCAGCTTCAGGGGCTATAATTCACCCCTCCACTTT
>TRBJ2-7|-|TRBV6-5|-
CASRARGTSGYEQYF
TGTGCCAGCAGAGCCCGCGGGACTTCTGGCTACGAGCAGTACTTC
>TRBJ1-3|-|TRBV11-2|-
CASSPTWGGSGNTIYF
TGTGCCAGCAGCCCCACGTGGGGGGGCTCTGGAAACACCATATATTTT
>TRBJ2-5|TRBD1|TRBV5-1|-
CASSSMDRGETQYF
TGCGCCAGCAGCTCTATGGACAGGGGGGAGACCCAGTACTTC
>TRBJ2-7|TRBD1|TRBV19|-
CASRRTGPYEQYF
TGTGCCAGTAGGAGGACAGGGCCCTACGAGCAGTACTTC
>TRBJ2-1|-|TRBV28|-
CASTSLRSEQFF
TGTGCCAGCACCTCACTGCGGAGTGAGCAGTTCTTC
>TRBJ1-1|TRBD1|TRBV29-1|-
CSVDVQGANTEAFF
TGCAGCGTTGACGTGCAGGGGGCAAACACTGAAGCTTTCTTT
>TRBJ2-6|-|TRBV18|-
CASSPGMGSGANVLTF
TGTGCCAGCTCACCGGGTATGGGCTCTGGGGCCAACGTCCTGACTTTC
>TRBJ1-4|-|TRBV6-1|-
CASSEVGTEKLFF
TGTGCCAGCAGTGAAGTAGGGACTGAAAAACTGTTTTTT
>TRBJ2-3|-|TRBV6-1|-
CASRGSITDTQYF
TGTGCCAGCAGGGGGTCCATCACAGATACGCAGTATTTT
>TRBJ2-5|TRBD2|TRBV6-6|-
CASSYPRREGQETQYF
TGTGCCAGCAGTTACCCCCGGCGGGAGGGACAAGAGACCCAGTACTTC
>TRBJ1-5|-|TRBV6-1|once
CASSFQPNQPQHF
TGTGCCAGCAGCTTCCAGCCCAATCAGCCCCAGCATTTT
>TRBJ2-2|TRBD2|TRBV7-8|once
CASSPVLAGANTGELFF
TGTGCCAGCAGCCCCGTACTAGCGGGGGCTAACACCGGGGAGCTGTTTTTT
>TRBJ2-7|-|TRBV2|-
CASSWADYEQYF
TGTGCCAGCTCCTGGGCCGACTACGAGCAGTACTTC
>TRBJ2-5|TRBD1|TRBV6-1|-
CASTVRGHETQYF
TGTGCCAGCACCGTCAGGGGGCACGAGACCCAGTACTTC
>TRBJ2-3|TRBD1|TRBV2|once
CASRPQGVDTQYF
TGTGCCAGCAGGCCCCAGGGGGTAGATACGCAGTATTTT
>TRBJ1-4|-|TRBV6-5|-
CASTTSWGIGEKLFF
TGTGCCAGCACCACCTCGTGGGGGATTGGGGAAAAACTGTTTTTT
>TRBJ1-3|TRBD1|TRBV7-9|-
CASSRQQGLTGNTIYF
TGTGCCAGCAGCCGCCAACAGGGGCTCACTGGAAACACCATATATTTT
>TRBJ1-4|-|TRBV7-2|-
CASSHYREGEKLFF
TGTGCCAGCAGCCATTACAGGGAGGGAGAAAAACTGTTTTTT
>TRBJ1-2|-|TRBV27|-
CATPRGSNYGYTF
TGTGCCACCCCCCGCGGCTCTAACTATGGCTACACCTTC
>TRBJ1-1|-|TRBV9|-
CASSAKTGRDEAFF
TGTGCCAGCAGCGCAAAAACAGGGCGCGACGAAGCTTTCTTT
>TRBJ1-1|-|TRBV6-5|-
CASVPSTANTEAFF
TGTGCCAGCGTACCGTCCACAGCGAACACTGAAGCTTTCTTT
>TRBJ1-6|TRBD1|TRBV11-1|-
CASSKDRRNNSPLHF
TGTGCCAGCAGTAAGGACAGGCGGAATAATTCACCCCTCCACTTT
>TRBJ2-2|TRBD1|TRBV7-8|-
CASSLEGTGTSGELFF
TGTGCCAGCAGCTTAGAAGGGACAGGGACATCGGGGGAGCTGTTTTTT
>TRBJ2-1|-|TRBV2|-
CASSLEDFSSYNEQFF
TGTGCCAGCAGCCTTGAGGACTTCAGCTCCTACAATGAGCAGTTCTTC
>TRBJ2-3|-|TRBV6-5|-
CASNPLGGLGDTQYF
TGTGCCAGCAACCCGTTAGGTGGTTTGGGAGATACGCAGTATTTT
>TRBJ2-5|-|TRBV18|-
CASSPPEIRETQYF
TGTGCCAGCTCACCACCGGAAATCCGAGAGACCCAGTACTTC
>TRBJ1-4|-|TRBV5-6|-
CASSLEPTNEKLFF
TGTGCCAGCAGCTTGGAGCCAACTAATGAAAAACTGTTTTTT
>TRBJ2-2|-|TRBV9|-
CASSPRGGTDGELFF
TGTGCCAGCAGCCCTAGGGGGGGAACTGACGGGGAGCTGTTTTTT
>TRBJ2-7|-|TRBV16|once
CASSQYLVGDEQYF
TGTGCCAGCAGCCAATATTTGGTGGGGGACGAGCAGTACTTC
>TRBJ2-2|TRBD1|TRBV5-1|-
CASSSGQGWGTGELFF
TGCGCCAGCAGCTCCGGACAGGGATGGGGCACCGGGGAGCTGTTTTTT
>TRBJ1-6|TRBD1|TRBV6-5|-
CASTGGAENSPLHF
TGTGCCAGTACAGGGGGCGCAGAGAATTCACCCCTCCACTTT
>TRBJ1-6|TRBD1|TRBV25-1|-
CASSDFPGQGQSPLHF
TGTGCCAGCAGTGACTTCCCGGGACAGGGACAGTCACCCCTCCACTTT
>TRBJ2-1|TRBD2|TRBV7-9|-
CASSLSLAGNEQFF
TGTGCCAGCAGCTTAAGTCTAGCGGGCAATGAGCAGTTCTTC
>TRBJ1-6|TRBD1|TRBV6-1|-
CASSALTGAQNSPLHF
TGTGCCAGCAGTGCCCTGACAGGGGCCCAGAATTCACCCCTCCACTTT
>TRBJ2-4|TRBD2|TRBV10-3|-
CAIRPADGGFGDIQYF
TGTGCCATCAGGCCCGCCGACGGGGGGTTTGGAGACATTCAGTACTTC
>TRBJ1-6|-|TRBV6-5|-
CASSYDRGDNSPLHF
TGTGCCAGCAGTTACGACAGAGGGGATAATTCACCCCTCCACTTT
>TRBJ2-5|-|TRBV28|once
CASSLSRQARGETQYF
TGTGCCAGCAGTTTATCAAGACAGGCTCGCGGGGAGACCCAGTACTTC
>TRBJ1-6|-|TRBV10-2|once
CASSELSQINSPLHF
TGCGCCAGCAGTGAGTTGTCACAGATTAATTCACCCCTCCACTTT
>TRBJ2-1|TRBD1|TRBV7-9|-
CASSFAGTGVNEQFF
TGTGCCAGCAGCTTTGCCGGGACAGGGGTAAATGAGCAGTTCTTC